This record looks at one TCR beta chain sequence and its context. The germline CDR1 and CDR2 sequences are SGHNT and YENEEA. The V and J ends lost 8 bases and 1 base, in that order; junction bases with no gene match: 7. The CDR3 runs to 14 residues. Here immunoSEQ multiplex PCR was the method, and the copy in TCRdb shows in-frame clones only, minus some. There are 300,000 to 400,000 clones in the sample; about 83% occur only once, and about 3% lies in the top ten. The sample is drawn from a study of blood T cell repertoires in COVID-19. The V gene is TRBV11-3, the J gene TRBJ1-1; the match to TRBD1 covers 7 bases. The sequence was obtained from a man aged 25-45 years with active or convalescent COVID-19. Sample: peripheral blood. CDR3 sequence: CASSTWTGNTEAFF. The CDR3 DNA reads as TGTGCCAGCTCCACCTGGACAGGGAACACTGAAGCTTTCTTT.